A selection of T cell receptor beta chains follows, all from one sample in a study of technical replicates of blood from a handful of donors. Clones were sequenced by immunoSEQ multiplex PCR, and TCRdb holds only the in-frame ones, with some missing. The data show tens of thousands of clones, with approximately 95% seen just once and around 0.25% held by the top ten. The material sequenced was T cells isolated from PBMCs. These receptors all come from a human donor in good health. Both conserved end residues are part of each CDR3. Each record gives: J gene, V gene, clone size, D gene, CDR3 protein, CDR3 DNA. A D gene is named only where the DNA matches it firmly. A row's size may be missing; if present it is once, few, many or a size class.

J: TRBJ2-7; V: TRBV7-8; size: NA; D: TRBD2; CDR3: CASSLTPGGSSYEQYF; DNA: TGTGCCAGCAGCTTAACGCCTGGCGGGAGCTCCTACGAGCAGTACTTC
J: TRBJ1-2; V: TRBV7-9; size: few; D: TRBD1; CDR3: CASSFGQGEDGYTF; DNA: TGTGCCAGCAGCTTCGGACAGGGGGAAGATGGCTACACCTTC
J: TRBJ2-5; V: TRBV6-5; size: NA; D: TRBD2; CDR3: CASSYSTSGGQTQYF; DNA: TGTGCCAGCAGTTACTCCACTAGCGGGGGTCAGACCCAGTACTTC
J: TRBJ2-1; V: TRBV9; size: NA; D: NA; CDR3: CASSVRVTDEQFF; DNA: TGTGCCAGCAGCGTAAGAGTTACCGATGAGCAGTTCTTC
J: TRBJ2-7; V: TRBV29-1; size: NA; D: NA; CDR3: CSVLLRGSYEQYF; DNA: TGCAGCGTTCTCCTCCGCGGCTCCTACGAGCAGTACTTC
J: TRBJ1-5; V: TRBV10-3; size: NA; D: TRBD1; CDR3: CAISAGQGKSNQPQHF; DNA: TGTGCCATCAGTGCTGGACAGGGGAAGAGCAATCAGCCCCAGCATTTT
J: TRBJ2-1; V: TRBV7-9; size: NA; D: TRBD1; CDR3: CASSFHWDSYNEQFF; DNA: TGTGCCAGCAGCTTCCACTGGGACAGTTACAATGAGCAGTTCTTC
J: TRBJ2-7; V: TRBV28; size: NA; D: NA; CDR3: CASCLGSGIYEQYF; DNA: TGTGCCAGTTGCTTAGGTAGCGGAATCTACGAGCAGTACTTC
J: TRBJ2-7; V: TRBV27; size: once; D: NA; CDR3: CASSLRRGSGYEQYF; DNA: TGTGCCAGCAGTTTAAGGCGGGGTTCAGGCTACGAGCAGTACTTC
J: TRBJ2-7; V: TRBV6-1; size: once; D: NA; CDR3: CASTRAGQYSYEQYF; DNA: TGTGCCAGCACTCGGGCTGGACAATACTCCTACGAGCAGTACTTC
J: TRBJ1-5; V: TRBV5-1; size: NA; D: NA; CDR3: CASSYREGQPQHF; DNA: TGCGCCAGCAGTTACAGGGAGGGCCAGCCCCAGCATTTT
J: TRBJ2-2; V: TRBV9; size: NA; D: NA; CDR3: CASSVGGANTGELFF; DNA: TGTGCCAGCAGCGTTGGCGGAGCGAACACCGGGGAGCTGTTTTTT
J: TRBJ1-2; V: TRBV28; size: NA; D: TRBD1; CDR3: CATQGQDYGYTF; DNA: TGTGCCACCCAGGGACAGGACTATGGCTACACCTTC
J: TRBJ2-2; V: TRBV11-2; size: NA; D: TRBD2; CDR3: CASRIPGLATGELFF; DNA: TGTGCCAGCAGAATACCGGGACTAGCAACCGGGGAGCTGTTTTTT
J: TRBJ1-1; V: TRBV6-1; size: NA; D: NA; CDR3: CATLSNRRGNPEAFF; DNA: TGTGCCACCCTTAGCAACCGAAGGGGGAACCCTGAAGCTTTCTTT
J: TRBJ2-5; V: TRBV6-1; size: NA; D: TRBD2; CDR3: CASSDPGLARETQYF; DNA: TGTGCCAGCAGTGACCCGGGACTAGCTAGGGAGACCCAGTACTTC
J: TRBJ1-1; V: TRBV7-3; size: NA; D: NA; CDR3: CASSLTPRITEAFF; DNA: TGTGCCAGCAGCTTAACGCCGCGGATAACTGAAGCTTTCTTT
J: TRBJ2-6; V: TRBV28; size: NA; D: NA; CDR3: CASTVDQAGANVLTF; DNA: TGTGCCAGCACCGTAGACCAGGCTGGGGCCAACGTCCTGACTTTC
J: TRBJ1-1; V: TRBV11-3; size: NA; D: NA; CDR3: CASSLFVSGGDPEAFF; DNA: TGTGCCAGCAGCTTATTTGTTTCGGGGGGTGATCCTGAAGCTTTCTTT
J: TRBJ2-5; V: TRBV6-1; size: NA; D: TRBD1; CDR3: CASSERQGSQETQYF; DNA: TGTGCCAGCAGTGAACGACAGGGAAGTCAAGAGACCCAGTACTTC